Below are 5 T cell receptor beta chains sequenced from a single sample in a study of blood T cells in healthy people across ages. Next came a second PCR, run for 7 to 11 cycles, which used a sample-barcoded 5' primer along with a J-beta primer mix. TCRdb re-analysed the 5' RACE reads in MiXCR, keeping a single row per CDR3 protein. The sample lists 850,000 to 1,000,000 distinct CDR3 sequences; about 51% were seen once. The sequencing input was blood. Receptor source: a woman aged 55-69 years in good health.

The CDR3 nucleotides are TGCAGTGCTAGGCGGGTCAGGCGGGCTTACGAGCAGTACTTC. This encodes CSARRVRRAYEQYF. The chain uses TRBV20-1 and TRBJ2-7, with D perhaps matching TRBD2 (5 bases). Per the germline V gene, CDR1 is DFQATT and CDR2 is SNEGSKA (reference sequence). Trimming stripped 3 bases from V and 4 bases from J, with 16 bases between. This CDR3 comprises 14 residues.

The sample holds a few counts of this clonotype. The CDR3 region is CASSFSGNSYEQYF. The CDR3 bases are TGTGCCAGCAGTTTTAGCGGGAACTCCTACGAGCAGTACTTC. V gene TRBV6-6 combines with J gene TRBJ2-7, with TRBD2 identical over 8 bases. The length of the CDR3 is 14 residues. The V and J ends lost 4 bases and 0 bases, in that order; junction bases with no gene match: 2. Germline V gene data show CDR1 as MNHNY and CDR2 as SVGAGI (reference sequence).

V gene TRBV12-3 or TRBV12-4 combines with J gene TRBJ2-3; a weak D match, TRBD2 (5 bases). This CDR3 has 15 amino acids. Trimming took off 3 bases at V and 1 base at J, with 11 bases between the two ends. CDR3 nucleotide sequence: TGTGCCAGCAGTTTCTGGCAGGAGGGCACAGATACGCAGTATTTT. It encodes CASSFWQEGTDTQYF.

In this sample, this clonotype turned up many times. The J gene is TRBJ2-5, the V gene TRBV20-1; the D is unclear. The CDR3 contains 12 residues. V gave up 0 bases and J gave up 1 base, with 3 bases separating them. Germline V gives CDR1 DFQATT, CDR2 SNEGSKA (reference sequence). CDR3 protein: CSARDLQETQYF. For the CDR3, the DNA is TGCAGTGCTAGAGATCTCCAAGAGACCCAGTACTTC.

The chain recombines TRBV4-1 with TRBJ1-2; no reliable D call. The germline gives CDR1 MGHRA, CDR2 YSYEKL. The CDR3 loop spans 14 amino acids. Trimming removed 0 bases from V and 8 bases from J, with 13 bases in between. CDR3 protein: CASSQEAGRLGYTF. The DNA of the CDR3 is TGCGCCAGCAGCCAAGAAGCCGGGCGCCTCGGCTACACCTTC.